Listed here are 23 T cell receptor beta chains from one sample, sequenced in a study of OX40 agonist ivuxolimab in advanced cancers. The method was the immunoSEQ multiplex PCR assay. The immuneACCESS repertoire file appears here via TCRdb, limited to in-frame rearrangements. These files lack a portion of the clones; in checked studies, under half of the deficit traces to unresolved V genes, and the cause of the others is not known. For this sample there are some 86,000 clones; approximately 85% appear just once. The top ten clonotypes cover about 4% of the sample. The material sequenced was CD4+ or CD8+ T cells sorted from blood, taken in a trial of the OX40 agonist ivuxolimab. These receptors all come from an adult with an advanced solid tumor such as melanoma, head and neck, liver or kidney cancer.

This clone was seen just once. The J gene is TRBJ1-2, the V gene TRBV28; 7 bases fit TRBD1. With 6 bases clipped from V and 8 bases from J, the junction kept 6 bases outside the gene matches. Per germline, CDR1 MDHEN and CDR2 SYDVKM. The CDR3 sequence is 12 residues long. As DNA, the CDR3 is TGTGCCAGCAGACTACAGGGGTGGGGCTACACCTTC. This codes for CASRLQGWGYTF.

In DNA form, the CDR3 reads TGTGCCAGCAGCCTCTCGGCAGGGGATACGCAGTATTTT. This encodes CASSLSAGDTQYF. The gene calls are TRBV4-2 and TRBJ2-3; D is possibly TRBD1 (5 bases). The CDR3 contains 13 residues. CDR1 is LGHNA, CDR2 YNFKEQ, per germline. Trimming removed 4 bases at V and 6 bases at J, with 11 bases between.

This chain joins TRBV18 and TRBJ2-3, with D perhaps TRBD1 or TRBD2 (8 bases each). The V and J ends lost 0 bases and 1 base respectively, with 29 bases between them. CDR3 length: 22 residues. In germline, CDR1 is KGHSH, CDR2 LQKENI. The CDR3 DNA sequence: TGTGCCAGCTCACCACCGTACCAACAGGGGGATACACTAGCGGAGGGCACAGATACGCAGTATTTT. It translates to CASSPPYQQGDTLAEGTDTQYF.

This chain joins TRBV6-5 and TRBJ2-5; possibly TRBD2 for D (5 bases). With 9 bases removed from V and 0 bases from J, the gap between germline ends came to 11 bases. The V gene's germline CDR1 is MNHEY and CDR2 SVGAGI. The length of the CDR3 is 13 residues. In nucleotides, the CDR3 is TGTGCCAGTGCCCGAGGGTACCAAGAGACCCAGTACTTC. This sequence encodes CASARGYQETQYF.

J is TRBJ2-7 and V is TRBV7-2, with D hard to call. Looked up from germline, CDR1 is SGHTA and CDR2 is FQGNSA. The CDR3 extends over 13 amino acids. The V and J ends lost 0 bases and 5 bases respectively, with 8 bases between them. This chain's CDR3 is CASSLAVDHEQYF. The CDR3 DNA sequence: TGTGCCAGCAGCTTAGCGGTCGACCACGAGCAGTACTTC.

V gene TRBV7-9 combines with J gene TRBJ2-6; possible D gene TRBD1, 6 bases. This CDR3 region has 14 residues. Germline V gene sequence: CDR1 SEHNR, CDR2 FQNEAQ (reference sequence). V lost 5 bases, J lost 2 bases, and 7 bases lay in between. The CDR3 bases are TGTGCCAGCAGCGCAGGGGCTGGGGCCAACGTCCTGACTTTC. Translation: CASSAGAGANVLTF.

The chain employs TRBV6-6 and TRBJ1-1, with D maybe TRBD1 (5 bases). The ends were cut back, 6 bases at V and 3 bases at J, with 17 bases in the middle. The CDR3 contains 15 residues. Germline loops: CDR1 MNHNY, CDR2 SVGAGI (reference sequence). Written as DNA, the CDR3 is TGTGCCAGCAGCCAGGCCAGGGTGGTTTACACTGAAGCTTTCTTT. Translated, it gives CASSQARVVYTEAFF.

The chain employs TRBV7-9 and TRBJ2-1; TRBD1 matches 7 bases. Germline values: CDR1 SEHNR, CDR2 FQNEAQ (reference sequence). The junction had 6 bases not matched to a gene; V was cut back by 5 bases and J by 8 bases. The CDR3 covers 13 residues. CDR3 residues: CASSNSDRDEQFF. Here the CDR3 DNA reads TGTGCCAGCAGCAATTCCGACAGGGATGAGCAGTTCTTC.

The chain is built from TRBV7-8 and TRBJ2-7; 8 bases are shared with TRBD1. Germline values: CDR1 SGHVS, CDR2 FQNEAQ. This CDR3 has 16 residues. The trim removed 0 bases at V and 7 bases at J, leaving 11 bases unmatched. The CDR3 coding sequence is TGTGCCAGCAGCTTAGCGCGTCACAGGGGGACAGAAGAGCAGTACTTC. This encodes CASSLARHRGTEEQYF.

CDR3 sequence: CASSPPGQDSYEQYF. The CDR3 DNA is TGCGCCAGCAGCCCCCCGGGACAGGACTCCTACGAGCAGTACTTC. The V call is TRBV5-1, the J call TRBJ2-7, with 8 bases matching TRBD1. Germline CDR1 and CDR2: SGHRS and YFSETQ. The trim removed 4 bases at V and 0 bases at J, leaving 6 bases unmatched. The CDR3 is 15 residues long.

CDR3 nucleotide sequence: TGTGCCAGCAGTTTGGGTCTTAGGGCTGAAGCTTTCTTT. Protein sequence: CASSLGLRAEAFF. The V and J genes are TRBV28 and TRBJ1-1; D remains ambiguous. CDR1 and CDR2 from the germline V gene are MDHEN and SYDVKM. Trimming shortened V by 3 bases and J by 6 bases, and 11 bases separated the two germline ends. This CDR3 is 13 amino acids long.

CDR3 loop: CASSLGPPETQYF. CDR3 coding DNA: TGTGCCAGTAGTCTGGGACCTCCGGAGACCCAGTACTTC. The J gene is TRBJ2-5, the V gene TRBV19; tentatively, D is TRBD1 or TRBD2 (5 bases each). The length of the CDR3 is 13 residues. Germline CDR1 reads LNHDA; CDR2 reads SQIVND (reference sequence). V dropped 5 bases and J dropped 5 bases, with 12 bases sitting between them.

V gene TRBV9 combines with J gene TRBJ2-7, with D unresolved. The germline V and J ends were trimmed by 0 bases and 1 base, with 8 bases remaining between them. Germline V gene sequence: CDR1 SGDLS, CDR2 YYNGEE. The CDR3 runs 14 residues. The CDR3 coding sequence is TGTGCCAGCAGCGTAGCTTACGGGTCCTACGAGCAGTACTTC. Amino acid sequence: CASSVAYGSYEQYF.

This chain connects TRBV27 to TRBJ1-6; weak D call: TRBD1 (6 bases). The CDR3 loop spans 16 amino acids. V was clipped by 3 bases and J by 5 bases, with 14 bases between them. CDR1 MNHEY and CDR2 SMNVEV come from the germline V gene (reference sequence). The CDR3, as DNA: TGTGCCAGCAGTTTTTTTCCGACAGGAGATAATTCACCCCTCCACTTT. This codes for CASSFFPTGDNSPLHF.

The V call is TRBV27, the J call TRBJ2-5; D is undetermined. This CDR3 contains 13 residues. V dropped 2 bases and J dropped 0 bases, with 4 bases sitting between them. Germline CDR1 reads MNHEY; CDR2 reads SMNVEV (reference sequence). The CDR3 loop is CASSLNNQETQYF. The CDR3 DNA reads TGTGCCAGCAGTTTAAACAACCAAGAGACCCAGTACTTC.

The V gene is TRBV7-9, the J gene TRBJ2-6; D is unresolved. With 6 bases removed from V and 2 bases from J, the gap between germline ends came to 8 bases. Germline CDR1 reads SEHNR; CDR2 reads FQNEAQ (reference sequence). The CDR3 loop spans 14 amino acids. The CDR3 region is CASRGAAGANVLTF. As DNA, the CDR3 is TGTGCCAGCAGAGGCGCTGCTGGGGCCAACGTCCTGACTTTC.

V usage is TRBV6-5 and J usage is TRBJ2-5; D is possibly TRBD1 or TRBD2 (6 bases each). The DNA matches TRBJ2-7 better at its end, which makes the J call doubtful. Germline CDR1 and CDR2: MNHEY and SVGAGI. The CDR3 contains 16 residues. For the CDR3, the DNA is TGTGCCAGCAGTTACTCGACGGGGGCCCCCCGGGACGAGCAGTACTTC. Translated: CASSYSTGAPRDEQYF.

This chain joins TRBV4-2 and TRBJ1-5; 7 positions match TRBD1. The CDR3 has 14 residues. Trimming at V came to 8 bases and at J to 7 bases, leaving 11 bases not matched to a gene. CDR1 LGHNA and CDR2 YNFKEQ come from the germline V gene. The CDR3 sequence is CASGPGGRGQPQHF. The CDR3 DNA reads TGTGCCAGCGGGCCAGGGGGTAGAGGACAGCCCCAGCATTTT.

CDR3 sequence (DNA): TGTGCCAGCGGGGCCCCAGATACGCAGTATTTT. Its protein product is CASGAPDTQYF. V gene TRBV9 combines with J gene TRBJ2-3; D possibly corresponds to TRBD1 (5 bases). Trimming removed 7 bases at V and 4 bases at J, with 7 bases between. Germline V gene sequence: CDR1 SGDLS, CDR2 YYNGEE. The CDR3 consists of 11 residues.

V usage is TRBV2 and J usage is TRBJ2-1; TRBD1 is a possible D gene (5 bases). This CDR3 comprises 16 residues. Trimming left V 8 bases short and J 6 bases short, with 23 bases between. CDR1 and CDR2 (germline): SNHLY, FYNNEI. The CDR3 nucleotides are TGTGCCAGCCTAGTTCAGGGTCTGGGTGTTATCAATGAGCAGTTCTTC. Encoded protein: CASLVQGLGVINEQFF.

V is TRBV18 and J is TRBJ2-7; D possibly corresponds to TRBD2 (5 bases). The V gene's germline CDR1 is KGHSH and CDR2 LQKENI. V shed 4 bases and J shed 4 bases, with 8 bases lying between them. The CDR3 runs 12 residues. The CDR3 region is CASSQDSYEQYF. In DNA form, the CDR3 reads TGTGCCAGCTCACAGGACTCTTACGAGCAGTACTTC.

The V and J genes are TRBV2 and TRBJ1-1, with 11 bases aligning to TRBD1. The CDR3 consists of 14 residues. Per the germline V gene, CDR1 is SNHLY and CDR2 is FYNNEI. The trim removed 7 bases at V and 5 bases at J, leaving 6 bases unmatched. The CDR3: CASKGQGGITEAFF. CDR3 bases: TGTGCCAGCAAGGGACAGGGGGGGATAACTGAAGCTTTCTTT.

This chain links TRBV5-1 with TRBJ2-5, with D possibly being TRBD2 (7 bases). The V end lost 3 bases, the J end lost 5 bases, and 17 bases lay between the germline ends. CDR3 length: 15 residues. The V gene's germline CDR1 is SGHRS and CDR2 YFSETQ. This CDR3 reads CASSSVAEGGETQYF. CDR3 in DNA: TGCGCCAGCAGCTCAGTAGCTGAGGGGGGGGAGACCCAGTACTTC.